The following is a TCR beta chain sequence with its context. Its cognate antigen is unknown. Cells were stimulated with overlapping HIV-1 Gag 15-mer peptides. Responding CD4+ T cells were sorted by upregulation of both CD40 ligand and CD69. Stimulated PBMCs had first been depleted of CD8+ T cells. For about 17 hours, CD8-depleted PBMCs received anti-CD28/CD49d costimulation, a CD40-blocking antibody and enfuvirtide. The immunoSEQ assay was version 4, run in survey mode. Produced via immunoSEQ multiplex PCR; TCRdb's table is partial and in-frame only. Here the sample spans over 10,000 clones, about 70% being singletons. The sample belongs to a study of persistence of HIV-infected CD4 T cells. Overall study findings and caveats: The rare CMV-responding cells with HIV-1 proviruses were not separately TCR-sequenced. Antigen-responding cells were enriched for degenerate expanded CDR3beta sequences.

This TCR was sampled from an adult man with HIV who was CMV-seropositive. Sequences were derived from CD4+ T cells sorted from PBMCs after roughly 17-hour stimulation, sampled from a patient who received antiretroviral therapy.

This CDR3 reads CASSRKQGAGGGYTF. The DNA of the CDR3 is TGTGCCAGCAGCCGGAAACAGGGAGCTGGGGGTGGCTACACCTTC. V and J are TRBV3-1 (or the pseudogene TRBV3-2) and TRBJ1-2, with D perhaps TRBD1 (6 bases). This CDR3 region has 15 residues. Germline values: CDR1 LGHDT, CDR2 YNNKEL (reference sequence). Trimming took off 4 bases at V and 7 bases at J, with 19 bases between the two ends.